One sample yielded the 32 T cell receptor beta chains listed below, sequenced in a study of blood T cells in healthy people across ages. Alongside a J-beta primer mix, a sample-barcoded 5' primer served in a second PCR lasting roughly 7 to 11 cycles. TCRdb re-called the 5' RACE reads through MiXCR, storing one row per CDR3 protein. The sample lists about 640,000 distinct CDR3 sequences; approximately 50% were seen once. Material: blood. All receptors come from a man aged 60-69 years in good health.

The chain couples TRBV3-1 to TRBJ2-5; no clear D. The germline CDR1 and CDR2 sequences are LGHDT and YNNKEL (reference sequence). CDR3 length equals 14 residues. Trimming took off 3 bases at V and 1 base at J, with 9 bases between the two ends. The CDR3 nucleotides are TGTGCCAGCAGCCAGTACAACAGCCAAGAGACCCAGTACTTC. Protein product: CASSQYNSQETQYF.

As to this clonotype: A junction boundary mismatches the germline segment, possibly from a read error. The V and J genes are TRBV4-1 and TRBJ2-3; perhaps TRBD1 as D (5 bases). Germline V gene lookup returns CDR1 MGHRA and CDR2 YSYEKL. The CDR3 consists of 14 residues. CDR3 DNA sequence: TGCGCCAGTAGCCAAGGGGTCCGCACAGATACGCAGTATTTT. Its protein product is CASSQGVRTDTQYF.

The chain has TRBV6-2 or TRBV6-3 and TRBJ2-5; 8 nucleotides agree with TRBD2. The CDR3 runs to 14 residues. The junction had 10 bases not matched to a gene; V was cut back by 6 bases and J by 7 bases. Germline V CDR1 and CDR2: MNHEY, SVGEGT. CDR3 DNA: TGTGCCAGCAGACATCTCGGGGGGGGAGGGACCCAGTACTTC. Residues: CASRHLGGGGTQYF.

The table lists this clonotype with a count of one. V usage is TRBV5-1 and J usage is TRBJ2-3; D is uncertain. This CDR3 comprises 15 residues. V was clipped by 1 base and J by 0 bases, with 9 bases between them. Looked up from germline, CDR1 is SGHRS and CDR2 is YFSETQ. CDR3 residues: CASSLQVTSTDTQYF. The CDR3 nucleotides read TGCGCCAGCAGCTTGCAGGTTACTAGCACAGATACGCAGTATTTT.

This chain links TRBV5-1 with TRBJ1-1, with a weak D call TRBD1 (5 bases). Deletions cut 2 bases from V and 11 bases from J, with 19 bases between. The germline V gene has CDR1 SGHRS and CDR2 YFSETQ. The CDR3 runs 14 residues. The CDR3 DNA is TGCGCCAGCAGCTTTGGTGGTTCAGGGTCCGCCGCTTTCTTT. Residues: CASSFGGSGSAAFF.

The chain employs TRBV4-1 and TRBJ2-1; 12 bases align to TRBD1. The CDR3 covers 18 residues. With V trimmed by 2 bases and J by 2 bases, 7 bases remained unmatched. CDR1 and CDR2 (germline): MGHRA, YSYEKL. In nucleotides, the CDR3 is TGCGCCAGCAGCCAAACCCGGGACAGGGGGCGTACCTACAATGAGCAGTTCTTC. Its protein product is CASSQTRDRGRTYNEQFF.

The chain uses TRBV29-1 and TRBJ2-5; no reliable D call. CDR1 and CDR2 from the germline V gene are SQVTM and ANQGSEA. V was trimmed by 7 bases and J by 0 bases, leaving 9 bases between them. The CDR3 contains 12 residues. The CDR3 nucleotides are TGCAGCGCAACGACGGACCAAGAGACCCAGTACTTC. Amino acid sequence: CSATTDQETQYF.

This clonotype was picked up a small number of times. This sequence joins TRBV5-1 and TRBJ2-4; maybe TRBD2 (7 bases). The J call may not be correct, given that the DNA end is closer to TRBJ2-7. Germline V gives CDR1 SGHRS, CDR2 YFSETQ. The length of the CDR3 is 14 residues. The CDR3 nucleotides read TGCGCCAGCAGCGGGGGGGCAGGAGCCTACGAGCAGTACTTC. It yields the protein CASSGGAGAYEQYF.

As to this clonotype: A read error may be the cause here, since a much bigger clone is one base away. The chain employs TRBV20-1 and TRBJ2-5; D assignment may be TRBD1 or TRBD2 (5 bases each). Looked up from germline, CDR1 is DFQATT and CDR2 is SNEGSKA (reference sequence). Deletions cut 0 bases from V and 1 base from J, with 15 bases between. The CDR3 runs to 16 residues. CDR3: CSARDYLEGRQETQYF. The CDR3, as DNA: TGCAGTGCTAGAGATTACCTAGAGGGACGCCAAGAGACCCAGTACTTC.

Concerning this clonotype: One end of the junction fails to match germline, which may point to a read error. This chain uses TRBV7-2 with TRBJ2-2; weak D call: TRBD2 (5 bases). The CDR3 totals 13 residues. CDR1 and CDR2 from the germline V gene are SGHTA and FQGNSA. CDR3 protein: CASSVARSGELFF. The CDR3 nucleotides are TGTGCCAGCAGCGTAGCGCGATCCGGGGAGCTGTTTTTT. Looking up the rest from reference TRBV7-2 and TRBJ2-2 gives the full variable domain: GAGVSQSPSNKVTEKGKDVELRCDPISGHTALYWYRQSLGQGLEFLIYFQGNSAPDKSGLPSDRFSAERTGGSVSTLTIQRTQQEDSAVYLCASSVARSGELFFGEGSRLTVL.

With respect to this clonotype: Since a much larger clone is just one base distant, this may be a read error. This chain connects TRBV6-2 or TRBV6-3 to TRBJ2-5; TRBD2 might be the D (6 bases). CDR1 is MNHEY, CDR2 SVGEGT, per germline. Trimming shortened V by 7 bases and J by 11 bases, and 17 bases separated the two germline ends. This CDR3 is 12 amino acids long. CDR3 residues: CASTGDSYGQYF. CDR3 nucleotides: TGTGCCAGCACGGGGGACTCCTACGGGCAGTACTTC.

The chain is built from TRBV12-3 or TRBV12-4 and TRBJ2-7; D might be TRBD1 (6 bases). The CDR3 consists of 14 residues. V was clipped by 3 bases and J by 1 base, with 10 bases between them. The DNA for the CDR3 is TGTGCCAGCAGTTTGGGACACACTTCCTACGAGCAGTACTTC. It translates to CASSLGHTSYEQYF.

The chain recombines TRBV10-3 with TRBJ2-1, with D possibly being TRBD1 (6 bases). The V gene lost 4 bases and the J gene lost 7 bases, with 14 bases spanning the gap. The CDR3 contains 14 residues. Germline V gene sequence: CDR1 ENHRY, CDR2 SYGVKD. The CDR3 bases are TGTGCCATCAGTGGAAGGGGGTCTTCAAATGAGCAGTTCTTC. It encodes CAISGRGSSNEQFF.

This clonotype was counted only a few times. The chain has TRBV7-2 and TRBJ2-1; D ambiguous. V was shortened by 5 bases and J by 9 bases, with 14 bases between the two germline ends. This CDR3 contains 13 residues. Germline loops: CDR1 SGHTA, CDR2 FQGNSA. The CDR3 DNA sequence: TGTGCCAGCAGCGCTTATCTAGTTTTTGAGCAGTTCTTC. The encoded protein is CASSAYLVFEQFF.

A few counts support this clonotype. CDR3 loop: CASGGTGNTIYF. The CDR3 region has the DNA TGTGCCAGCGGAGGAACTGGAAACACCATATATTTT. The V call is TRBV6-6, the J call TRBJ1-3; D is unresolved. CDR3 length: 12 amino acids. V lost 8 bases, J lost 2 bases, and 7 bases lay in between. Germline assignment: CDR1 MNHNY and CDR2 SVGAGI (reference sequence).

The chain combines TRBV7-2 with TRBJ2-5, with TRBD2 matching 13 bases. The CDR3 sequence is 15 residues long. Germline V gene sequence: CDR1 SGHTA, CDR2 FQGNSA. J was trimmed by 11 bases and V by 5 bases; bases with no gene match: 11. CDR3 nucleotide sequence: TGTGCCAGCAGCGAGAGGACTAGCGGGGGACATGAGCAGTACTTC. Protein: CASSERTSGGHEQYF. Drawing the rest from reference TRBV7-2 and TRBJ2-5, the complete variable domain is GAGVSQSPSNKVTEKGKDVELRCDPISGHTALYWYRQSLGQGLEFLIYFQGNSAPDKSGLPSDRFSAERTGGSVSTLTIQRTQQEDSAVYLCASSERTSGGHEQYFGPGTRLLVL.

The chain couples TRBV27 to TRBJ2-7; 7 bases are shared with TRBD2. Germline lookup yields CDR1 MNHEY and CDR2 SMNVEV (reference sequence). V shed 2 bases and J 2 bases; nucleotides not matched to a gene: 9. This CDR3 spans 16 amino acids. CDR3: CASSLGAGVGAYEQYF. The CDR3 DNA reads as TGTGCCAGCAGTTTAGGGGCGGGAGTTGGAGCCTACGAGCAGTACTTC.

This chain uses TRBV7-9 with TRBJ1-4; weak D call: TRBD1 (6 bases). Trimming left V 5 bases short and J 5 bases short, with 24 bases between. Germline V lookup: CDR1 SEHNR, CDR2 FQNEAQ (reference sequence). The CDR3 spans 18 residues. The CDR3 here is CASSRSGAGVSKNEKLFF. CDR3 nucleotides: TGTGCCAGCAGCCGCTCGGGGGCAGGGGTGTCGAAGAATGAAAAACTGTTTTTT.

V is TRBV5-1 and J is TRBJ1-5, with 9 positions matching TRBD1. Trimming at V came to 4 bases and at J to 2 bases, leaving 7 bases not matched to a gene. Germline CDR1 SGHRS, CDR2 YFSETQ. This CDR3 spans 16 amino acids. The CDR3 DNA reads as TGCGCCAGCAGCATAACAGGGGGCGGTGGCAATCAGCCCCAGCATTTT. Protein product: CASSITGGGGNQPQHF. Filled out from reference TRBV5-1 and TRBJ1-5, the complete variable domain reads KAGVTQTPRYLIKTRGQQVTLSCSPISGHRSVSWYQQTPGQGLQFLFEYFSETQRNKGNFPGRFSGRQFSNSRSEMNVSTLELGDSALYLCASSITGGGGNQPQHFGDGTRLSIL.

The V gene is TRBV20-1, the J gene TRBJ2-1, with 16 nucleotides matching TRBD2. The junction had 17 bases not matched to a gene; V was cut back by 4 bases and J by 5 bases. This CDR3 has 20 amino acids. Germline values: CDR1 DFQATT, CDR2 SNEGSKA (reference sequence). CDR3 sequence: CSATPTGLAGGPWGHNEQFF. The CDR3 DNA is TGCAGTGCTACTCCTACGGGACTAGCGGGGGGGCCTTGGGGACACAATGAGCAGTTCTTC.

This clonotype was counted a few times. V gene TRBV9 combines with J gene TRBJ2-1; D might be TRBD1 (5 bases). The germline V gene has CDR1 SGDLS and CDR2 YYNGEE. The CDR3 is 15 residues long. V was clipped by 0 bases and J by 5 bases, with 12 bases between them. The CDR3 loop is CASSVGGAYHNEQFF. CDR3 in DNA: TGTGCCAGCAGCGTAGGGGGCGCTTACCACAATGAGCAGTTCTTC.

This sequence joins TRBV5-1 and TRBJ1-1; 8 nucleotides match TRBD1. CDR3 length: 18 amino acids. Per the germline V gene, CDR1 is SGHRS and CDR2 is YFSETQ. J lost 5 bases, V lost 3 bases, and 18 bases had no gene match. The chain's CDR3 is CASSSGQGWIRERTEAFF. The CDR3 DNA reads TGCGCCAGCAGCTCTGGACAGGGTTGGATTAGGGAAAGGACTGAAGCTTTCTTT.

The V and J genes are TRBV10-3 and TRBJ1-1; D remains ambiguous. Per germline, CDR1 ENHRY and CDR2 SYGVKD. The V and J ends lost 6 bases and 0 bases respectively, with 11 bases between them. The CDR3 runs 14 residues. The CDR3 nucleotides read TGTGCCATCAGGGCAGACCTTATGAACACTGAAGCTTTCTTT. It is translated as CAIRADLMNTEAFF.

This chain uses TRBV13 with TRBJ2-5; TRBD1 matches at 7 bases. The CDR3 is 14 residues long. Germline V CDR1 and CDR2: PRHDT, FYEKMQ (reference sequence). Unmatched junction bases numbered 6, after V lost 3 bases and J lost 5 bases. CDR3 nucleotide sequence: TGTGCCAGCAGCTTCGACAGGGTACTGGAGACCCAGTACTTC. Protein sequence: CASSFDRVLETQYF. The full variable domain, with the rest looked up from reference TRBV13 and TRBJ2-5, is AAGVIQSPRHLIKEKRETATLKCYPIPRHDTVYWYQQGPGQDPQFLISFYEKMQSDKGSIPDRFSAQQFSDYHSELNMSSLELGDSALYFCASSFDRVLETQYFGPGTRLLVL.

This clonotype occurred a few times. The CDR3 loop is CASRERGLNSPLHF. Here the CDR3 DNA reads TGTGCCAGCAGAGAACGGGGGTTGAATTCACCCCTCCACTTT. The V gene is TRBV3-1, the J gene TRBJ1-6, with D possibly TRBD1 on 5 matching bases. V was trimmed by 6 bases and J by 7 bases, leaving 13 bases between them. The CDR3 extends over 14 amino acids. CDR1 is LGHDT, CDR2 YNNKEL, per germline (reference sequence). Combining the CDR3 with reference TRBV3-1 and TRBJ1-6 gives the whole variable domain DTAVSQTPKYLVTQMGNDKSIKCEQNLGHDTMYWYKQDSKKFLKIMFSYNNKELIINETVPNRFSPKSPDKAHLNLHINSLELGDSAVYFCASRERGLNSPLHFGNGTRLTVT.

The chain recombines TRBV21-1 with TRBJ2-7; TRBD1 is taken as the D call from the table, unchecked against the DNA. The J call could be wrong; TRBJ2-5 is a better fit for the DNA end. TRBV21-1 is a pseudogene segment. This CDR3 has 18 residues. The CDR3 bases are TGTGCCAGCAGCAAGTCCCGGGACAGGCTAAAGTACCTAGAGACCCAGTACTTC. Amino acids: CASSKSRDRLKYLETQYF.

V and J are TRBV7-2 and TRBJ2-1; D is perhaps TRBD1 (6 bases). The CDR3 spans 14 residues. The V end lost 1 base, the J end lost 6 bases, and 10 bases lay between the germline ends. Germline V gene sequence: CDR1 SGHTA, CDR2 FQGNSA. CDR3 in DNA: TGTGCCAGCAGCTTAGGAGGCAGGGGCAATGAGCAGTTCTTC. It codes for CASSLGGRGNEQFF. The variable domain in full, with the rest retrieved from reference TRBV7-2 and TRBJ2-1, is GAGVSQSPSNKVTEKGKDVELRCDPISGHTALYWYRQSLGQGLEFLIYFQGNSAPDKSGLPSDRFSAERTGGSVSTLTIQRTQQEDSAVYLCASSLGGRGNEQFFGPGTRLTVL.

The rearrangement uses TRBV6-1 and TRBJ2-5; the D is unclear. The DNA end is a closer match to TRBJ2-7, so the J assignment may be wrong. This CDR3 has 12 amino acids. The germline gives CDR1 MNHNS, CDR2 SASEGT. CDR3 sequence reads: CASRPVNDEQYF. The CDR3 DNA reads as TGTGCCAGCAGGCCGGTTAACGACGAGCAGTACTTC.

CDR3 in amino acids: CASSFPAQETQYF. The CDR3 DNA sequence: TGTGCCAGCAGCTTCCCCGCACAAGAGACCCAGTACTTC. The chain has TRBV12-3 or TRBV12-4 and TRBJ2-5; unclear D gene. This CDR3 region has 13 residues. Trimming left V 6 bases short and J 2 bases short, with 10 bases between.

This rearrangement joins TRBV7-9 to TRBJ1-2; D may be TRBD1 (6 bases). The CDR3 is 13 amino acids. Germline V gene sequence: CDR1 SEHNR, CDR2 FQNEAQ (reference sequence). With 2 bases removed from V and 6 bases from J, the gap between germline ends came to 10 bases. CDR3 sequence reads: CASSLPGADGYTF. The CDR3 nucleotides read TGTGCCAGCAGCTTACCGGGGGCGGATGGCTACACCTTC.

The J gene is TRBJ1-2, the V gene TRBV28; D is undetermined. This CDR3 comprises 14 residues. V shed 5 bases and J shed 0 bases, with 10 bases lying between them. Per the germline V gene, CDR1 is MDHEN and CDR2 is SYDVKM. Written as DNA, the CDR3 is TGTGCCAGCAGTACGGGCCCGGCTAACTATGGCTACACCTTC. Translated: CASSTGPANYGYTF.

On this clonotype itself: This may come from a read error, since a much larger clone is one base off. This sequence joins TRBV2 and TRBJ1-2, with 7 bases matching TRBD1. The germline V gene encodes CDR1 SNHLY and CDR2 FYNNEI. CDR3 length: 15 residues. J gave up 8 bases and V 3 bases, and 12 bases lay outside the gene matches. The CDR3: CASSDASTGRDGYTF. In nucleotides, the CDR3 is TGTGCCAGCAGTGATGCCTCGACAGGGCGAGACGGCTACACCTTC. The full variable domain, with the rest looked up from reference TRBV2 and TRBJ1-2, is EPEVTQTPSHQVTQMGQEVILRCVPISNHLYFYWYRQILGQKVEFLVSFYNNEISEKSEIFDDQFSVERPDGSNFTLKIRSTKLEDSAMYFCASSDASTGRDGYTFGSGTRLTVV.